Listed here are 22 T cell receptor beta chains from one sample, sequenced in a study of blood T cells in healthy people across ages. Together with a sample-barcoded 5' primer, a J-beta primer mix was included in a second PCR lasting roughly 6 to 12 cycles. From the 5' RACE reads, TCRdb called clonotypes with MiXCR, one entry per CDR3 protein. The sample records almost 1 million distinct CDR3 sequences, roughly 51% being singletons. Input material: blood. The source of these receptors is a woman aged 55-69 years in good health.

This clonotype was found a few times. The rearrangement uses TRBV4-1 and TRBJ2-5; D possibly matches TRBD1 or TRBD2 (5 bases each). The end of the DNA is better explained by TRBJ2-7, so the J call may be wrong. This CDR3 contains 17 residues. Germline assignment: CDR1 MGHRA and CDR2 YSYEKL. The chain's CDR3 is CASSQVPGTSGIYEQYF. DNA of the CDR3: TGCGCCAGCAGCCAAGTCCCCGGGACCTCGGGGATATACGAGCAGTACTTC.

Only a few counts were recorded for this clonotype. The V call is TRBV20-1, the J call TRBJ2-7; D unresolved. Per the germline V gene, CDR1 is DFQATT and CDR2 is SNEGSKA (reference sequence). Trimming shortened V by 3 bases and J by 2 bases, and 14 bases separated the two germline ends. This CDR3 has 14 residues. Here the CDR3 reads CSARASVGTYEQYF. CDR3 sequence (DNA): TGCAGTGCTAGGGCCTCGGTGGGTACCTACGAGCAGTACTTC.

In its sample, this clonotype was seen once. The DNA for the CDR3 is TGCGCCAGCAGCCAACCGCGACGGGGGAACACTGAAGCTTTCTTT. It codes for CASSQPRRGNTEAFF. The chain carries TRBV4-1 and TRBJ1-1; D call uncertain. This CDR3 is built from 15 residues. V gave up 2 bases and J gave up 1 base, with 11 bases separating them. Per germline, CDR1 MGHRA and CDR2 YSYEKL.

The J gene is TRBJ1-1, the V gene TRBV29-1, with no clear D. Germline assignment: CDR1 SQVTM and CDR2 ANQGSEA. The CDR3 contains 11 residues. Between the trimmed V and J ends, which lost 5 bases and 4 bases, there was a span of 8 bases. In DNA, the CDR3 is TGCAGCGTTATACAGAGCACTGAAGCTTTCTTT. The encoded protein is CSVIQSTEAFF. Filled out from reference TRBV29-1 and TRBJ1-1, the complete variable domain reads SAVISQKPSRDICQRGTSLTIQCQVDSQVTMMFWYRQQPGQSLTLIATANQGSEATYESGFVIDKFPISRPNLTFSTLTVSNMSPEDSSIYLCSVIQSTEAFFGQGTRLTVV.

This clonotype was detected once. The V call is TRBV9, the J call TRBJ2-5; D might be TRBD1 or TRBD2, each matching 5 bases. Judging by the DNA end, TRBJ2-7 fits better; the J call may be wrong. Germline-derived CDR1 and CDR2 are SGDLS and YYNGEE. This CDR3 spans 13 amino acids. CDR3 sequence reads: CASSVDEGREQYF. CDR3 DNA sequence: TGTGCCAGCAGCGTAGACGAGGGGCGCGAGCAGTACTTC.

The J gene is TRBJ2-7, the V gene TRBV4-1; D is unresolved. Germline assignment: CDR1 MGHRA and CDR2 YSYEKL. The CDR3 length is 16 residues. With 4 bases removed from V and 7 bases from J, the gap between germline ends came to 23 bases. The CDR3 loop is CASSRHLDLFYNEQYF. The CDR3 region has the DNA TGCGCCAGCAGCCGCCACCTGGATCTTTTCTACAATGAGCAGTACTTC.

The gene calls are TRBV6-6 and TRBJ2-5; 7 nucleotides line up with TRBD2. This CDR3 has 15 residues. Germline lookup yields CDR1 MNHNY and CDR2 SVGAGI (reference sequence). The junction had 6 bases not matched to a gene; V was cut back by 2 bases and J by 3 bases. CDR3 sequence: CASSYGTNQKETQYF. CDR3 DNA: TGTGCCAGCAGTTACGGGACTAATCAAAAAGAGACCCAGTACTTC.

This clonotype was counted between two and nine times. V gene TRBV20-1 combines with J gene TRBJ2-7, with 10 bases fitting TRBD2. This CDR3 region has 16 residues. Trimming cost V 0 bases and J 3 bases; bases outside gene matches: 8. Germline V gene lookup returns CDR1 DFQATT and CDR2 SNEGSKA (reference sequence). The DNA for the CDR3 is TGCAGTGCTAGAGACCGCCGGACTAGCGGAGGCTACGAGCAGTACTTC. Encoded protein: CSARDRRTSGGYEQYF.

This sequence joins TRBV30 and TRBJ1-4; D is unclear. Per germline, CDR1 GTSNPN and CDR2 SVGIG (reference sequence). The ends were cut back, 3 bases at V and 8 bases at J, with 10 bases in the middle. There are 12 residues in the CDR3. Here the CDR3 reads CAWSMGGEKLFF. In DNA, the CDR3 is TGTGCCTGGAGCATGGGAGGAGAAAAACTGTTTTTT.

The CDR3 DNA sequence: TGTGCCAGCAGCTCCACGGGGGGCGATTTCGGCGGGGAGCTGTTTTTT. Its translation is CASSSTGGDFGGELFF. V and J are TRBV6-5 and TRBJ2-2, with D possibly TRBD2 on 7 matching bases. The CDR3 sequence is 16 residues long. CDR1 and CDR2 from the germline V gene are MNHEY and SVGAGI. V lost 6 bases to trimming and J lost 7 bases, with 21 bases between them.

V usage is TRBV5-1 and J usage is TRBJ2-5; D might be TRBD1 or TRBD2, each matching 6 bases. This CDR3 contains 17 residues. With 0 bases removed from V and 4 bases from J, the gap between germline ends came to 19 bases. The germline CDR1 and CDR2 sequences are SGHRS and YFSETQ. The CDR3 DNA follows: TGCGCCAGCAGCTTGGTATTAGCCAGGGGAGGAGGAGAGACCCAGTACTTC. Amino acids: CASSLVLARGGGETQYF.

This sequence joins TRBV12-3 or TRBV12-4 and TRBJ1-5; unclear D gene. The ends were cut back, 3 bases at V and 4 bases at J, with 10 bases in the middle. This CDR3 comprises 14 residues. The CDR3 region is CASSFDGGNQPQHF. CDR3 sequence (DNA): TGTGCCAGCAGTTTTGACGGTGGGAATCAGCCCCAGCATTTT.

This clonotype has a handful of counts. The chain joins TRBV19 to TRBJ2-6; D unresolved. Trimming cost V 4 bases and J 1 base, with 11 bases left between them. This CDR3 is 16 amino acids long. Per the germline V gene, CDR1 is LNHDA and CDR2 is SQIVND (reference sequence). In nucleotides, the CDR3 is TGTGCCAGTAGTACCCATCAACCATCTGGGGCCAACGTCCTGACTTTC. This sequence encodes CASSTHQPSGANVLTF.

This clonotype was observed a few times. The chain links TRBV12-3 or TRBV12-4 to TRBJ2-3, with D hard to call. The CDR3 length is 16 residues. The V and J ends lost 5 bases and 0 bases respectively, with 15 bases between them. The CDR3: CASSLLFVTSTDTQYF. The CDR3 bases are TGTGCCAGCAGTCTCCTTTTTGTTACTAGCACAGATACGCAGTATTTT.

The table lists this clonotype with many counts. The V gene is TRBV29-1, the J gene TRBJ1-6; 9 bases agree with TRBD1. Losses at the gene ends were 6 bases for V and 9 bases for J; bases not matched to a gene: 6. CDR1 SQVTM and CDR2 ANQGSEA come from the germline V gene. The CDR3 has 13 residues. This CDR3 reads CSVRTGVSSPLHF. For the CDR3, the DNA is TGCAGCGTCAGGACAGGGGTATCTTCACCCCTCCACTTT.

V usage is TRBV10-3 and J usage is TRBJ2-7; D may be TRBD1 (6 bases). The V and J ends lost 6 bases and 4 bases respectively, with 10 bases between them. CDR3 length equals 12 residues. CDR1 is ENHRY, CDR2 SYGVKD, per germline. CDR3 bases: TGTGCCATCAGAGACAGGAATTACGAGCAGTACTTC. Amino acid sequence: CAIRDRNYEQYF.

V and J are TRBV5-6 and TRBJ2-3; D is possibly TRBD1 (6 bases). CDR3 length equals 13 residues. Looked up from germline, CDR1 is SGHDT and CDR2 is YYEEEE. Trimming took off 6 bases at V and 9 bases at J, with 17 bases between the two ends. DNA for the CDR3: TGTGCCAGCACCAACAGGGTCCAGAAGACGCAGTATTTT. This sequence encodes CASTNRVQKTQYF.

J is TRBJ2-1 and V is TRBV28; maybe TRBD2 (6 bases). Germline CDR1 and CDR2: MDHEN and SYDVKM. The CDR3 loop spans 13 amino acids. The V and J ends lost 10 bases and 6 bases respectively, with 16 bases between them. The CDR3, as DNA: TGTGCCACCGGGGGACGGAGGCCCAATGAGCAGTTCTTC. It translates to CATGGRRPNEQFF.

This chain links TRBV28 with TRBJ1-2; D possibly corresponds to TRBD1 (6 bases). Germline V gene data show CDR1 as MDHEN and CDR2 as SYDVKM. V lost 10 bases and J 2 bases, leaving 14 bases between the germline ends. This CDR3 is built from 13 residues. Written as DNA, the CDR3 is TGTGCCACCCAAACGGACAGAAACTATGGCTACACCTTC. Translation: CATQTDRNYGYTF.

The chain carries TRBV28 and TRBJ2-7, with 12 bases identical to TRBD1. V trimming: 2 bases; J trimming: 5 bases; junction bases outside the gene matches: 4. CDR1 MDHEN and CDR2 SYDVKM come from the germline V gene. The CDR3 runs to 15 residues. The CDR3 nucleotides are TGTGCCAGCAGTTTAGGGACAGGGGGCCGGGACGAGCAGTACTTC. Translated, it gives CASSLGTGGRDEQYF.

The J gene is TRBJ2-7, the V gene TRBV3-1; D is uncertain. Trimming removed 6 bases at V and 0 bases at J, with 12 bases between. Germline V gives CDR1 LGHDT, CDR2 YNNKEL (reference sequence). The CDR3 loop spans 14 amino acids. The CDR3 DNA follows: TGTGCCAGCAGTCCGACGGAAAACTCCTACGAGCAGTACTTC. As protein: CASSPTENSYEQYF.

This clonotype was seen a few times. The chain joins TRBV18 to TRBJ2-1; 14 bases are a match to TRBD2. Unmatched junction bases numbered 5, after V lost 3 bases and J lost 7 bases. CDR1 and CDR2 from the germline V gene are KGHSH and LQKENI. CDR3 length equals 16 residues. The DNA of the CDR3 is TGTGCCAGCTCACCTCCCGGGACTAGCGGGAGTAATGAGCAGTTCTTC. This translates into CASSPPGTSGSNEQFF.